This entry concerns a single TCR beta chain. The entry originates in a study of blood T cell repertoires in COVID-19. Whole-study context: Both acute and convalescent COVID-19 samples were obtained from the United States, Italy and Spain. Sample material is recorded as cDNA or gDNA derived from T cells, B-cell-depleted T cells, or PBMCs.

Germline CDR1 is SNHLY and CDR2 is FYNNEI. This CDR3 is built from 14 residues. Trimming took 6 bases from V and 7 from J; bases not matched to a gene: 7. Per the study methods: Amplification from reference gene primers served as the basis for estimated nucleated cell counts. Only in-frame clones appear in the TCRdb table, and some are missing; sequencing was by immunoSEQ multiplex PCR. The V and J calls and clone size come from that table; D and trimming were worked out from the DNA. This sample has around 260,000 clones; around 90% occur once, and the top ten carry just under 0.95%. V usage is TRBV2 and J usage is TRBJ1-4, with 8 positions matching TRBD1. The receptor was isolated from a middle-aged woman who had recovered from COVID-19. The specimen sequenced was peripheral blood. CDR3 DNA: TGTGCCAGCAGACGACAGGGGACGCCTGAAAAACTGTTTTTT. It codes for CASRRQGTPEKLFF.